The clone carrying this T cell receptor beta chain was observed once. Its antigen is still unknown. Trimming left V 0 bases short and J 0 bases short, with 8 bases between. Looked up from germline, CDR1 is MNHEY and CDR2 is SMNVEV (reference sequence). The CDR3 totals 16 residues. This entry belongs to a study of cytotoxic CD8 clonotypes in ibrutinib-treated CLL. Study background: Samples averaged around 280,000 productive templates and 90,000 to 95,000 productive rearrangements. Study results and limitations: Clonality was elevated at ibrutinib response and had returned toward baseline at progression. Contraction or stability on treatment characterized the public clonotypes, which were uncommon.

The protocol was immunoSEQ multiplex PCR, while the TCRdb copy is restricted to in-frame clones and leaves out a portion. Among more than 110,000 clones, roughly three quarters were seen once, and the ten largest hold 5.1%. The chain links TRBV27 to TRBJ2-2; D is unclear. The receptor was derived from a human donor with chronic lymphocytic leukemia. Sequencing was performed on PBMCs, taken after 24 months of ibrutinib treatment. The CDR3 sequence is CASSLSLFTNTGELFF. CDR3 coding DNA: TGTGCCAGCAGTTTATCCCTCTTTACGAACACCGGGGAGCTGTTTTTT.